This entry lists 7 T cell receptor beta chains sequenced from one sample in a study of T cells in tuberculosis. Generated by immunoSEQ multiplex PCR, the TCRdb table keeps only in-frame clones and is missing some. Of 40,000 to 50,000 clones detected, 95% appear once; the ten largest clones hold 3.6%. Sequencing was carried out using PBMCs. These receptors all come from a donor between 5 and 29 years old with latent tuberculosis or without tuberculosis infection.

The chain employs TRBV7-3 and TRBJ2-3, with TRBD2 matching 7 bases. Germline trimming cut 1 base from V and 7 bases from J; bases unmatched to any gene: 11. The length of the CDR3 is 16 residues. CDR1 is SGHTA, CDR2 FQGTGA, per germline. CDR3 in amino acids: CASSLNGGGEGNTQYF. CDR3 bases: TGTGCCAGCAGCTTAAATGGCGGCGGGGAGGGGAATACGCAGTATTTT.

V gene TRBV7-9 combines with J gene TRBJ2-7; TRBD1 matches 8 bases. This CDR3 is 14 amino acids long. V dropped 1 base and J dropped 3; count of bases not matched to a gene: 2. The germline gives CDR1 SEHNR, CDR2 FQNEAQ (reference sequence). The CDR3 loop is CASSLVGQDYEQYF. CDR3 DNA: TGTGCCAGCAGCTTAGTGGGACAGGACTACGAGCAGTACTTC.

CDR3 loop: CASSHQRGGFYEQYF. The CDR3 DNA sequence: TGTGCCAGCAGCCACCAGCGGGGGGGCTTCTACGAGCAGTACTTC. This chain links TRBV7-2 with TRBJ2-7, with TRBD2 matching 10 bases. CDR1 and CDR2 from the germline V gene are SGHTA and FQGNSA. The trim removed 5 bases at V and 3 bases at J, leaving 7 bases unmatched. The CDR3 has 15 amino acids.

The chain has TRBV15 and TRBJ2-2; the D is unclear. Trimming took off 4 bases at V and 1 base at J, with 7 bases between the two ends. In germline, CDR1 is LNHNV, CDR2 YYDKDF (reference sequence). The CDR3 has 14 residues. CDR3 in amino acids: CATSMTENTGELFF. The CDR3 bases are TGTGCCACCAGCATGACTGAGAACACCGGGGAGCTGTTTTTT.

The chain has TRBV10-3 and TRBJ2-7; weak D call: TRBD1 (5 bases). Between the trimmed V and J ends, which lost 5 bases and 2 bases, there was a span of 16 bases. The CDR3 spans 15 residues. CDR1 and CDR2 from the germline V gene are ENHRY and SYGVKD. The CDR3 is CAISPSTGATYEQYF. The CDR3 DNA follows: TGTGCCATCAGTCCATCTACAGGAGCCACCTACGAGCAGTACTTC.

This chain joins TRBV7-8 and TRBJ1-1; 7 nucleotides agree with TRBD1. V was clipped by 5 bases and J by 2 bases; unmatched bases: 2. This CDR3 has 13 amino acids. CDR1 and CDR2 from the germline V gene are SGHVS and FQNEAQ. This chain's CDR3 is CASSGDRNTEAFF. The CDR3 nucleotides are TGTGCCAGCAGCGGGGACAGAAACACTGAAGCTTTCTTT.

V is TRBV30 and J is TRBJ1-1; D is perhaps TRBD1 (6 bases). CDR3 size: 15 residues. Germline assignment: CDR1 GTSNPN and CDR2 SVGIG (reference sequence). The V end was cut by 0 bases, the J end by 5 bases, with 16 bases between. CDR3 sequence reads: CAWSVWGLSETEAFF. The CDR3 DNA follows: TGTGCCTGGAGTGTATGGGGGCTGTCGGAAACTGAAGCTTTCTTT.